The 21 T cell receptor beta chains in this list originate from one sample, sequenced in a study of blood T cell repertoires in COVID-19. Profiled with immunoSEQ multiplex PCR; TCRdb holds only in-frame clones, not every one. This sample yields roughly 100,000 clones, of which approximately 80% are seen a single time; about 11% belongs to the top ten. The specimen sequenced was peripheral blood. These TCRs come from a human donor in a cohort sampled during active COVID-19.

This rearrangement joins TRBV10-1 to TRBJ1-1; D gene ambiguous. The germline V and J ends were trimmed by 1 base and 2 bases, with 14 bases remaining between them. The length of the CDR3 is 16 residues. Germline V CDR1 and CDR2: WNHNN, SYGVQD (reference sequence). DNA for the CDR3: TGCGCCAGCAGTGAGTATGCAGGCACGGGAAACACTGAAGCTTTCTTT. Translating gives CASSEYAGTGNTEAFF.

The chain couples TRBV5-4 to TRBJ1-2, with 9 bases fitting TRBD1. Germline V lookup: CDR1 SGHNT, CDR2 YYREEE (reference sequence). V gave up 1 base and J gave up 4 bases; unmatched junction bases: 11. The CDR3 has 17 residues. The CDR3 spells CASSLWGRGTGTYGYTF. CDR3 nucleotides: TGTGCCAGCAGCTTGTGGGGGAGGGGGACAGGGACCTATGGCTACACCTTC.

The genes are TRBV4-1 and TRBJ1-4; D is perhaps TRBD1 (5 bases). The V end was cut by 0 bases, the J end by 4 bases, with 18 bases between. This CDR3 is built from 18 residues. CDR1 and CDR2 (germline): MGHRA, YSYEKL. CDR3 in DNA: TGCGCCAGCAGCCAAGAAGTGACGGGGCGGAGGGGTAATGAAAAACTGTTTTTT. It specifies CASSQEVTGRRGNEKLFF.

The genes are TRBV9 and TRBJ1-6; TRBD1 matches 7 bases. This CDR3 spans 14 amino acids. V was pared by 5 bases and J by 7 bases, with 6 bases of the junction left unmatched. Germline V gene lookup returns CDR1 SGDLS and CDR2 YYNGEE. This CDR3 reads CASRTGTANSPLHF. Here the CDR3 DNA reads TGTGCCAGCAGGACCGGGACAGCAAATTCACCCCTCCACTTT.

The genes are TRBV2 and TRBJ2-5; possible D gene TRBD2, 5 bases. V was pared by 6 bases and J by 1 base, with 12 bases between. The CDR3 is 14 residues long. Germline values: CDR1 SNHLY, CDR2 FYNNEI. The DNA of the CDR3 is TGTGCCAGCAGCGTAGCGTACGGCCAAGAGACCCAGTACTTC. It yields the protein CASSVAYGQETQYF.

V usage is TRBV5-6 and J usage is TRBJ1-2, with 11 positions matching TRBD1. J was trimmed by 3 bases and V by 4 bases; bases with no gene match: 8. CDR1 is SGHDT and CDR2 is YYEEEE in the germline V gene. The CDR3 contains 16 residues. This chain's CDR3 is CASSLGTGGRDYGYTF. Here the CDR3 DNA reads TGTGCCAGCAGCCTCGGGACAGGGGGACGGGACTATGGCTACACCTTC.

The chain's CDR3 is CASSLGGGAVNTQYF. The CDR3 coding sequence is TGTGCCAGCAGCTTGGGCGGGGGGGCCGTTAATACGCAGTATTTT. This rearrangement joins TRBV5-4 to TRBJ2-3, with 9 positions matching TRBD2. J lost 7 bases, V lost 0 bases, and 6 bases had no gene match. In germline, CDR1 is SGHNT, CDR2 YYREEE (reference sequence). The CDR3 has 15 residues. Using reference TRBV5-4 and TRBJ2-3 for the parts outside the CDR3, the full variable domain is ETGVTQSPTHLIKTRGQQVTLRCSSQSGHNTVSWYQQALGQGPQFIFQYYREEENGRGNFPPRFSGLQFPNYSSELNVNALELDDSALYLCASSLGGGAVNTQYFGPGTRLTVL.

The V call is TRBV12-5, the J call TRBJ2-1, with D possibly TRBD1 on 6 matching bases. Germline V CDR1 and CDR2: LGHNT, FRNRAP. V was cut by 5 bases and J by 7 bases, with 12 bases left in between. The CDR3 has 13 residues. The CDR3 sequence: CASGTQGYNEQFF. CDR3 sequence (DNA): TGTGCTAGTGGTACCCAGGGGTATAATGAGCAGTTCTTC.

The genes are TRBV19 and TRBJ1-1, with TRBD1 matching over 7 bases. This CDR3 is built from 13 residues. Germline lookup yields CDR1 LNHDA and CDR2 SQIVND (reference sequence). V lost 7 bases and J lost 3; bases outside the gene matches: 5. CDR3 in amino acids: CASTDRVYTEAFF. The CDR3 bases are TGTGCCAGTACCGACAGGGTTTACACTGAAGCTTTCTTT. Variable domain in full (rest from reference TRBV19 and TRBJ1-1): DGGITQSPKYLFRKEGQNVTLSCEQNLNHDAMYWYRQDPGQGLRLIYYSQIVNDFQKGDIAEGYSVSREKKESFPLTVTSAQKNPTAFYLCASTDRVYTEAFFGQGTRLTVV.

The chain joins TRBV19 to TRBJ1-5; 10 bases are shared with TRBD1. Germline V gene sequence: CDR1 LNHDA, CDR2 SQIVND (reference sequence). This CDR3 comprises 15 residues. V dropped 7 bases and J dropped 6; count of bases not matched to a gene: 9. CDR3 protein: CASKVDRGVFQPQHF. The CDR3 DNA sequence: TGTGCCAGTAAGGTGGACAGGGGGGTTTTTCAGCCCCAGCATTTT.

The V call is TRBV2, the J call TRBJ1-2; D gene ambiguous. The CDR3 has 13 residues. The germline V gene has CDR1 SNHLY and CDR2 FYNNEI. V lost 4 bases and J 3 bases, leaving 9 bases between the germline ends. The CDR3 reads CASSGGSYYGYTF. The CDR3 nucleotides are TGTGCCAGCAGTGGCGGCAGCTACTATGGCTACACCTTC.

The J gene is TRBJ2-5, the V gene TRBV5-1; 7 bases map to TRBD2. The ends lost 3 bases at V and 0 bases at J; junction bases unmatched: 5. The CDR3 loop spans 15 amino acids. Germline loops: CDR1 SGHRS, CDR2 YFSETQ. CDR3 DNA: TGCGCCAGCAGCTCAGGACTAGATTACCAAGAGACCCAGTACTTC. It encodes CASSSGLDYQETQYF.

This rearrangement joins TRBV3-1 (or the pseudogene TRBV3-2) to TRBJ1-1, with TRBD1 identical over 7 bases. Germline CDR1 reads LGHDT; CDR2 reads YNNKEL (reference sequence). The CDR3 extends over 14 amino acids. J gave up 1 base and V 4 bases, and 3 bases lay outside the gene matches. CDR3 loop: CASSPRTGNTEAFF. The CDR3 region has the DNA TGTGCCAGCAGCCCTAGGACAGGGAACACTGAAGCTTTCTTT.

The chain is built from TRBV2 and TRBJ2-7; D not certain. CDR3 length: 14 amino acids. The V and J ends lost 0 bases and 4 bases respectively, with 10 bases between them. CDR1 is SNHLY and CDR2 is FYNNEI in the germline V gene. CDR3: CASSEALSRYEQYF. Here the CDR3 DNA reads TGTGCCAGCAGTGAAGCGCTGTCGAGGTACGAGCAGTACTTC.

The V call is TRBV6-5, the J call TRBJ2-4, with a possible D match to TRBD1 (6 bases). Per the germline V gene, CDR1 is MNHEY and CDR2 is SVGAGI. Trimming removed 6 bases at V and 0 bases at J, with 12 bases between. The CDR3 consists of 15 residues. CDR3 sequence: CASRTGWVAKNIQYF. For the CDR3, the DNA is TGTGCCAGCAGAACAGGGTGGGTAGCCAAAAACATTCAGTACTTC.

The CDR3 is CASSQAAGRPLTGYTF. CDR3 nucleotides: TGTGCCAGCAGCCAAGCCGCAGGCAGGCCTCTGACTGGCTACACCTTC. This chain joins TRBV14 and TRBJ1-2, with D unclear. The germline CDR1 and CDR2 sequences are SGHDN and FVKESK. CDR3 size: 16 residues. The V end lost 1 base, the J end lost 7 bases, and 19 bases lay between the germline ends. The variable domain in full, with the rest retrieved from reference TRBV14 and TRBJ1-2, is EAGVTQFPSHSVIEKGQTVTLRCDPISGHDNLYWYRRVMGKEIKFLLHFVKESKQDESGMPNNRFLAERTGGTYSTLKVQPAELEDSGVYFCASSQAAGRPLTGYTFGSGTRLTVV.

This sequence joins TRBV5-1 and TRBJ1-4, with 10 bases matching TRBD1. Trimming took 2 bases from V and 4 from J; bases not matched to a gene: 11. The CDR3 has 18 amino acids. Germline V CDR1 and CDR2: SGHRS, YFSETQ. The CDR3 region has the DNA TGCGCCAGCAGCTTACGACAGGGGGCGGACGGCCGTAATGAAAAACTGTTTTTT. It codes for CASSLRQGADGRNEKLFF. The full variable domain, with the rest looked up from reference TRBV5-1 and TRBJ1-4, is KAGVTQTPRYLIKTRGQQVTLSCSPISGHRSVSWYQQTPGQGLQFLFEYFSETQRNKGNFPGRFSGRQFSNSRSEMNVSTLELGDSALYLCASSLRQGADGRNEKLFFGSGTQLSVL.

The CDR3 loop is CASTPTFYGYTF. CDR3 DNA sequence: TGTGCCAGCACGCCAACTTTCTATGGCTACACCTTC. V usage is TRBV19 and J usage is TRBJ1-2; no definite D call. Germline CDR1 reads LNHDA; CDR2 reads SQIVND (reference sequence). The V end was cut by 9 bases, the J end by 4 bases, with 12 bases between. This CDR3 contains 12 residues.

This sequence joins TRBV5-1 and TRBJ1-1; the D gene is possibly TRBD1 (5 bases). V lost 0 bases and J lost 0, with 9 bases in between. The CDR3 loop spans 15 amino acids. CDR1 is SGHRS, CDR2 YFSETQ, per germline. The CDR3 region is CASSLGGAVNTEAFF. CDR3 bases: TGCGCCAGCAGCTTGGGCGGGGCGGTGAACACTGAAGCTTTCTTT.

The rearrangement uses TRBV5-1 and TRBJ2-1; 8 bases match TRBD2. CDR3 length equals 17 residues. V shed 3 bases and J 2 bases; nucleotides not matched to a gene: 10. Germline V gene sequence: CDR1 SGHRS, CDR2 YFSETQ. The CDR3, as DNA: TGCGCCAGCAGCTGGGCCGGGACTAGAAGCCCCTACAATGAGCAGTTCTTC. Translated, it gives CASSWAGTRSPYNEQFF.

CDR3 nucleotide sequence: TGTGCCAGCAGCCGAGTGACGGGAGAGCCTGCTGGCTACACCTTC. Its translation: CASSRVTGEPAGYTF. The genes are TRBV5-4 and TRBJ1-2, with D unresolved. Trimming removed 4 bases at V and 7 bases at J, with 20 bases between. From germline, CDR1 is SGHNT and CDR2 YYREEE (reference sequence). The CDR3 has 15 residues.